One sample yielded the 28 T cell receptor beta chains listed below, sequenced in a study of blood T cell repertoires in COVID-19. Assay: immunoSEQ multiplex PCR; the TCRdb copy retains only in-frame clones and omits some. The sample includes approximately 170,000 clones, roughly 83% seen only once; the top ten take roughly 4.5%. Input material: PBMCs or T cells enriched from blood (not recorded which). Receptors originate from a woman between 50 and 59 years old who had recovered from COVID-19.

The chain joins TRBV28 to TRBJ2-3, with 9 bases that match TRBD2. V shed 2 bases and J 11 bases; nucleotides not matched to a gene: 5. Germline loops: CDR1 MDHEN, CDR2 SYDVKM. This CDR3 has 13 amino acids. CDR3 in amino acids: CASSLAGGPMQYF. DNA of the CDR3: TGTGCCAGCAGTTTAGCGGGAGGGCCTATGCAGTATTTT.

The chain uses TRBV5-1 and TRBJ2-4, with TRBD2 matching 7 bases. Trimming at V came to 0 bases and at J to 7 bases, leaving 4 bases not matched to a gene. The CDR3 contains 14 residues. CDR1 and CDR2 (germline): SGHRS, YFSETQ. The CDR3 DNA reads TGCGCCAGCAGCTTGGTAGCGGGTGAGAACATTCAGTACTTC. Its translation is CASSLVAGENIQYF. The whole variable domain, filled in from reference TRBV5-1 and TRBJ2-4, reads KAGVTQTPRYLIKTRGQQVTLSCSPISGHRSVSWYQQTPGQGLQFLFEYFSETQRNKGNFPGRFSGRQFSNSRSEMNVSTLELGDSALYLCASSLVAGENIQYFGAGTRLSVL.

CDR3 in DNA: TGTGCCAGCAGGATCGTCCTGCCAGATAATGAAAAACTGTTTTTT. Translating it yields CASRIVLPDNEKLFF. The chain recombines TRBV9 with TRBJ1-4; D remains ambiguous. The CDR3 extends over 15 amino acids. Germline CDR1 SGDLS, CDR2 YYNGEE. The V gene lost 5 bases and the J gene lost 4 bases, with 15 bases spanning the gap.

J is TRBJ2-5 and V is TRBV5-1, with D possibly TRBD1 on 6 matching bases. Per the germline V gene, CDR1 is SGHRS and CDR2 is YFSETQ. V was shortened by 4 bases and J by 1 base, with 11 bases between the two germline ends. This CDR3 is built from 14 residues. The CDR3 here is CASSIRDTQETQYF. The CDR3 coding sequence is TGCGCCAGCAGCATACGGGACACCCAAGAGACCCAGTACTTC.

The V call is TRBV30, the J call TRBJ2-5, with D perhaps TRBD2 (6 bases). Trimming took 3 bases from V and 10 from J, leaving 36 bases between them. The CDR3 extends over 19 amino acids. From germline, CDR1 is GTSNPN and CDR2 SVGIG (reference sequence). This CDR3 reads CAWSPWLVGGESQGPRQYF. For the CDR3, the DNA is TGTGCCTGGAGCCCTTGGCTGGTGGGGGGAGAGAGCCAGGGCCCTCGCCAGTACTTC.

Written as DNA, the CDR3 is TGTGCCAGCAGCCGGATCGGGGAGTGGATCTATGGCTACACCTTC. Amino acids: CASSRIGEWIYGYTF. V is TRBV7-9 and J is TRBJ1-2; no clear D. The CDR3 has 15 amino acids. Germline assignment: CDR1 SEHNR and CDR2 FQNEAQ (reference sequence). The V gene lost 5 bases and the J gene lost 4 bases, with 17 bases spanning the gap. The full variable domain, rest sourced from reference TRBV7-9 and TRBJ1-2, is DTGVSQNPRHKITKRGQNVTFRCDPISEHNRLYWYRQTLGQGPEFLTYFQNEAQLEKSRLLSDRFSAERPKGSFSTLEIQRTEQGDSAMYLCASSRIGEWIYGYTFGSGTRLTVV.

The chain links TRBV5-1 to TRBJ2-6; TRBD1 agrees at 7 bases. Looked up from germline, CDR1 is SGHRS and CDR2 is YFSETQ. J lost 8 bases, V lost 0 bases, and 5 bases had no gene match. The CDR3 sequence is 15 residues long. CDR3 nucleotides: TGCGCCAGCAGCTTGGCGGGACAGCCCTCCAACGTCCTGACTTTC. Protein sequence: CASSLAGQPSNVLTF.

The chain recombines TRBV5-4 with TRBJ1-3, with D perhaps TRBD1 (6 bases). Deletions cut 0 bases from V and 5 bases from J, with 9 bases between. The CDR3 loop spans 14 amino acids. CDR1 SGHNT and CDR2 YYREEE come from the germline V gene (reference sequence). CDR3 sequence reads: CASSLEGVRNTIYF. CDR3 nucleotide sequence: TGTGCCAGCAGCTTGGAGGGGGTTAGAAACACCATATATTTT.

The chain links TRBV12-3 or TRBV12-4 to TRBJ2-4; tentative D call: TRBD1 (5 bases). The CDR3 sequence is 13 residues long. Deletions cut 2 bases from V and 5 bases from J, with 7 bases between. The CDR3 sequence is CASSLRGQNIQYF. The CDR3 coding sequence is TGTGCCAGCAGTTTAAGGGGTCAAAACATTCAGTACTTC.

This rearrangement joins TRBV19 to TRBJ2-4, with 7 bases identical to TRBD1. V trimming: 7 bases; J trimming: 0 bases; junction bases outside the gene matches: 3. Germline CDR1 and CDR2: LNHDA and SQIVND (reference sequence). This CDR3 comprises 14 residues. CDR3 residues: CASTYRGAKNIQYF. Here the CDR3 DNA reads TGTGCCAGTACCTACAGGGGAGCCAAAAACATTCAGTACTTC.

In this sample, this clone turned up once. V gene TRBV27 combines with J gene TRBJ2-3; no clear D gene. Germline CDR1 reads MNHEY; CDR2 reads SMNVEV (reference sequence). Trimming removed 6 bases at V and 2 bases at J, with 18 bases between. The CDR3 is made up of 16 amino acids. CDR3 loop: CASSPRAVDHTDTQYF. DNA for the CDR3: TGTGCCAGCAGCCCCCGTGCAGTCGATCACACAGATACGCAGTATTTT.

The CDR3 nucleotides are TGTGCCAGCAGCCCAGCATTTACACCTGCGGATGGCTACACCTTC. The encoded protein is CASSPAFTPADGYTF. The genes are TRBV7-9 and TRBJ1-2; D unresolved. Trimming pared 5 bases from V and 6 bases from J, leaving 19 bases between. Germline V CDR1 and CDR2: SEHNR, FQNEAQ (reference sequence). This CDR3 contains 15 residues.

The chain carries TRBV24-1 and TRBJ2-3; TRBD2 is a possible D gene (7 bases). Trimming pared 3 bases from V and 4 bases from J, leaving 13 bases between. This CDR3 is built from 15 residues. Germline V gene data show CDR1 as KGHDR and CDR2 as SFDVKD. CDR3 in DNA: TGTGCCACCAGTGATGGCAGGGGAGGGGCAGATACGCAGTATTTT. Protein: CATSDGRGGADTQYF.

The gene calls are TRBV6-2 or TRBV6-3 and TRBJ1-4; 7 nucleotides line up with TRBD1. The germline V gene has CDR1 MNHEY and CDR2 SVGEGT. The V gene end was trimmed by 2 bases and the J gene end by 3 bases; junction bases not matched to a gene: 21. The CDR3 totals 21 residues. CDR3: CASSYPGTERSSFAANEKLFF. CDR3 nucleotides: TGTGCCAGCAGTTACCCCGGGACAGAGAGATCCTCCTTTGCGGCTAATGAAAAACTGTTTTTT.

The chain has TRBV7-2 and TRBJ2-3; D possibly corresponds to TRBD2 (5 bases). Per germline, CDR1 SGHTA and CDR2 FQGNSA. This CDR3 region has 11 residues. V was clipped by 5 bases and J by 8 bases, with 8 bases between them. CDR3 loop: CASSEGGTQYF. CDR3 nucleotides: TGTGCCAGCAGCGAAGGAGGTACGCAGTATTTT.

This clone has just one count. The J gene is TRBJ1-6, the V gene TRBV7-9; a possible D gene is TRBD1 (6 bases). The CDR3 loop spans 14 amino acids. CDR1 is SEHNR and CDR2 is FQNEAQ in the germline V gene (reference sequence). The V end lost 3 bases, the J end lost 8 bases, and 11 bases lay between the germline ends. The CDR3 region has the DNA TGTGCCAGCAGCTTTGGACAGACCTATTCACCCCTCCACTTT. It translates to CASSFGQTYSPLHF.

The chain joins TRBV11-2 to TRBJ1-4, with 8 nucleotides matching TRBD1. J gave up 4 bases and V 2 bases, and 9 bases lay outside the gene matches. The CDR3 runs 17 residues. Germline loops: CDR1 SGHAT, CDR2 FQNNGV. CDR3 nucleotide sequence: TGTGCCAGCAGCTTAACCCCAGGGGGCGCGGTTAATGAAAAACTGTTTTTT. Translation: CASSLTPGGAVNEKLFF.

The CDR3 sequence is CASSFPGRINQPQHF. CDR3 DNA: TGTGCCAGCAGTTTCCCAGGGAGGATCAATCAGCCCCAGCATTTT. The rearrangement links TRBV28 to TRBJ1-5, with D possibly being TRBD1 (5 bases). V lost 3 bases and J lost 3, with 12 bases in between. Germline loops: CDR1 MDHEN, CDR2 SYDVKM. The CDR3 sequence is 15 residues long.

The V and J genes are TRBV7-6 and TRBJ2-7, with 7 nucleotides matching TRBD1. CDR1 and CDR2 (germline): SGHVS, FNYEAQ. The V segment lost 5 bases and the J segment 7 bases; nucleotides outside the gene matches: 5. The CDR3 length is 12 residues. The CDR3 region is CASSLPGGEQYV. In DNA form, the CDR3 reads TGTGCCAGCAGCCTCCCAGGGGGAGAGCAGTACGTC.

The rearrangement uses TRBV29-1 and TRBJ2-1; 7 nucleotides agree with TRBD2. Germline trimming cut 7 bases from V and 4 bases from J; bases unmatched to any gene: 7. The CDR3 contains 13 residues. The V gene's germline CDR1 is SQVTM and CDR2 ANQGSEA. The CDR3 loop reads CSAEDGGYNEQFF. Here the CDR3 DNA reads TGCAGCGCGGAGGACGGGGGGTACAATGAGCAGTTCTTC.

The CDR3 coding sequence is TGTGCCAGTAGTCCCCAACGCCGGGACACCCTCTACCATGTGGCCGCTTTCTTT. It is translated as CASSPQRRDTLYHVAAFF. V usage is TRBV19 and J usage is TRBJ1-1, with D perhaps TRBD1 (6 bases). Germline values: CDR1 LNHDA, CDR2 SQIVND (reference sequence). The CDR3 totals 18 residues. With 5 bases removed from V and 11 bases from J, the gap between germline ends came to 33 bases.

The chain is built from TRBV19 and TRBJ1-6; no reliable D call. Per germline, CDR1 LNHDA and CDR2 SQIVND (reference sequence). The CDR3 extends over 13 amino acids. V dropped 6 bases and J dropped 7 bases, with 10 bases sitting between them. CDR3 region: CASSRTGNSPLHF. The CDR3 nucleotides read TGTGCCAGTAGCCGGACGGGGAATTCACCCCTCCACTTT.

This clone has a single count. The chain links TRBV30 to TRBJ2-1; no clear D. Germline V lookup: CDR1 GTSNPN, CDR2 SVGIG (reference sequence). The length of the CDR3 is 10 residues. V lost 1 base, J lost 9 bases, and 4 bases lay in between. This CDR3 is CAWSAGEQFF. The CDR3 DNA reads TGTGCCTGGAGTGCGGGTGAGCAGTTCTTC.

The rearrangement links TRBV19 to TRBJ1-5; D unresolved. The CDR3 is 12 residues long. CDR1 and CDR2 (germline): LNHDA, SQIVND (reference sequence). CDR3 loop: CAGGGREQPQHF. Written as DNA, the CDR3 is TGTGCGGGAGGAGGGAGGGAACAGCCCCAGCATTTT.

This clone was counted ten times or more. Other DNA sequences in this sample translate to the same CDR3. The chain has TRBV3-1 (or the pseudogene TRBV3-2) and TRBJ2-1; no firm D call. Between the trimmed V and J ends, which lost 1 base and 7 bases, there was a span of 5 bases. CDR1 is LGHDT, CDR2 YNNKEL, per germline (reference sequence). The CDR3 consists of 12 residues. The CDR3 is CASSQARNEQFF. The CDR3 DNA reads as TGTGCCAGCAGCCAAGCCCGTAATGAGCAGTTCTTC.

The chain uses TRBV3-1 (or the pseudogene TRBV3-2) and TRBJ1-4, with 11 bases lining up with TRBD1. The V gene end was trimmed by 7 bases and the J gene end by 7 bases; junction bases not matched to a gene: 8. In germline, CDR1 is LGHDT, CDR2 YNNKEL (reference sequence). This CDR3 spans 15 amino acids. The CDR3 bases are TGTGCCAGCACGCCCTCCGGGACAGGGGGTGAAAAACTGTTTTTT. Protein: CASTPSGTGGEKLFF.

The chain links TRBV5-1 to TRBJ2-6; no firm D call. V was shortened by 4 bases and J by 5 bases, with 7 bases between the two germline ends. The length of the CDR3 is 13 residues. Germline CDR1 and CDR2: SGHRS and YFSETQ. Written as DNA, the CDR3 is TGCGCCAGCAGCCTCCAGTGGGCCAACGTCCTGACTTTC. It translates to CASSLQWANVLTF.

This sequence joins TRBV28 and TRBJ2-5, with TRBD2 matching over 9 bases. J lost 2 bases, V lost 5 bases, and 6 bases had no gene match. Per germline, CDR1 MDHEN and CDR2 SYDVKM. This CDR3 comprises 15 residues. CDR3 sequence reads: CASSKLAGDQETQYF. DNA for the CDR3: TGTGCCAGCAGTAAACTAGCGGGTGATCAAGAGACCCAGTACTTC.